The 9 T cell receptor beta chains presented below share a single source sample, sequenced in a study of human T cells and chemical hapten exposure. Described time point: pre-sensitization, week 0. The sample's treatment: therapeutic diphenylcyclopropenone sensitization with weekly scalp DPC. TCRdb reprocessed the RACE reads with MiXCR, giving one entry per CDR3 protein. The table has approximately 80,000 distinct CDR3 sequences, about 14% seen once. The material sequenced was whole blood, taken in connection with sensitization to the hapten diphenylcyclopropenone (DPC). These receptors all come from a woman aged 50 to 60 with alopecia areata. Some clones in this sample may be carry-over from other donors' samples.

This clonotype was seen repeatedly, ten times or more. The chain couples TRBV29-1 to TRBJ2-7; D is uncertain. The CDR3 has 12 residues. The V end lost 4 bases, the J end lost 3 bases, and 10 bases lay between the germline ends. From germline, CDR1 is SQVTM and CDR2 ANQGSEA. The CDR3 DNA sequence: TGCAGCGTTGTAAGAGGTGACTACGAGCAGTACTTC. Protein product: CSVVRGDYEQYF.

The count of this clonotype is one. The V gene is TRBV15, the J gene TRBJ2-7, with D unresolved. Per germline, CDR1 LNHNV and CDR2 YYDKDF (reference sequence). The CDR3 is 15 residues long. V was clipped by 6 bases and J by 6 bases, with 21 bases between them. The CDR3 nucleotides read TGTGCCACCAGTCCGTTAAGGGCCGTATACTCCGAGCAGTACTTC. It is translated as CATSPLRAVYSEQYF.

This clonotype showed up many times. The V and J genes are TRBV7-6 and TRBJ2-2, with 7 bases matching TRBD1. The CDR3 contains 14 residues. Unmatched junction bases numbered 5, after V lost 5 bases and J lost 5 bases. CDR1 SGHVS and CDR2 FNYEAQ come from the germline V gene. CDR3 sequence: CASSISRGTGELFF. As DNA, the CDR3 is TGTGCCAGCAGCATAAGCAGGGGGACCGGGGAGCTGTTTTTT.

V usage is TRBV4-1 and J usage is TRBJ2-7, with TRBD1 matching over 8 bases. This CDR3 is 16 amino acids long. Germline assignment: CDR1 MGHRA and CDR2 YSYEKL. The ends lost 1 base at V and 3 bases at J; junction bases unmatched: 8. CDR3 loop: CASSQGPRQGNYEQYF. The CDR3 coding sequence is TGCGCCAGCAGCCAAGGCCCCCGACAGGGGAACTACGAGCAGTACTTC.

The J gene is TRBJ2-1, the V gene TRBV4-3, with 10 bases matching TRBD2. The CDR3 is 15 amino acids. The V gene end was trimmed by 3 bases and the J gene end by 5 bases; junction bases not matched to a gene: 4. Germline V gene sequence: CDR1 LGHNA, CDR2 YSLEER. The CDR3 sequence: CASSQSSGGDNEQFF. In DNA form, the CDR3 reads TGCGCCAGCAGCCAGTCTAGCGGGGGAGACAATGAGCAGTTCTTC.

This clonotype appeared a few times. The chain recombines TRBV7-2 with TRBJ2-2; 12 bases match TRBD2. After removal of 3 bases from V and 7 bases from J, the junction contained 9 bases not matched to a gene. Germline assignment: CDR1 SGHTA and CDR2 FQGNSA. This CDR3 is 17 amino acids long. This CDR3 is CASSLGASGRAGGELFF. Written as DNA, the CDR3 is TGTGCCAGCAGCTTGGGGGCTAGCGGGAGGGCCGGCGGGGAGCTGTTTTTT. Variable domain in full (rest from reference TRBV7-2 and TRBJ2-2): GAGVSQSPSNKVTEKGKDVELRCDPISGHTALYWYRQSLGQGLEFLIYFQGNSAPDKSGLPSDRFSAERTGGSVSTLTIQRTQQEDSAVYLCASSLGASGRAGGELFFGEGSRLTVL.

The sample holds many counts of this clonotype. This chain uses TRBV29-1 with TRBJ2-3; D unresolved. The V end lost 5 bases, the J end lost 2 bases, and 5 bases lay between the germline ends. CDR3 length: 11 residues. Germline loops: CDR1 SQVTM, CDR2 ANQGSEA. The CDR3 loop reads CSVSTTDTQYF. The DNA of the CDR3 is TGCAGCGTTTCTACCACAGATACGCAGTATTTT.

This clonotype was seen ten or more times. The rearrangement links TRBV18 to TRBJ1-1; D is unclear. CDR1 is KGHSH, CDR2 LQKENI, per germline. The CDR3 is 13 residues long. Deletions cut 6 bases from V and 1 base from J, with 9 bases between. CDR3 in amino acids: CASSPSQNTEAFF. CDR3 nucleotide sequence: TGTGCCAGCTCCCCTTCACAGAACACTGAAGCTTTCTTT.

This clonotype was counted only a few times. The gene calls are TRBV4-2 and TRBJ2-1, with 7 bases lining up with TRBD1. V shed 0 bases, J shed 3 bases, and the junction held 5 bases outside the gene matches. The CDR3 has 16 amino acids. Germline values: CDR1 LGHNA, CDR2 YNFKEQ. The CDR3 loop is CASSQDRGNRYNEQFF. In DNA form, the CDR3 reads TGTGCCAGCAGCCAAGACAGGGGGAATCGCTACAATGAGCAGTTCTTC.